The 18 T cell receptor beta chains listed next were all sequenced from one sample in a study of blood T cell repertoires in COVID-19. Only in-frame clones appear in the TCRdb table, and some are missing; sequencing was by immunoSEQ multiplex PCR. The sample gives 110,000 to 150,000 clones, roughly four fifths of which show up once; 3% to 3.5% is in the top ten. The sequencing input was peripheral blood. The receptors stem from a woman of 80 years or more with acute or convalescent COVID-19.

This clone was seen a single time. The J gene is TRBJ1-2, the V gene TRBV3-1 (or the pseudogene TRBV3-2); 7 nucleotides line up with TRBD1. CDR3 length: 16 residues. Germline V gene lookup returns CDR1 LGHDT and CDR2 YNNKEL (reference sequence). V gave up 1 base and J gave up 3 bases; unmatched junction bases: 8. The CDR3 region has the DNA TGTGCCAGCAGCCAAGCGGGTACAGGGGCCGACTATGGCTACACCTTC. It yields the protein CASSQAGTGADYGYTF.

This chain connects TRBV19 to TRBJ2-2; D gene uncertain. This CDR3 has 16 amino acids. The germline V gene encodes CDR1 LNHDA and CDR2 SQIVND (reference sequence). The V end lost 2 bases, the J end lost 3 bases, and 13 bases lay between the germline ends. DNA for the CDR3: TGTGCCAGTAGTATACTTGTGCGAGTGCACACCGGGGAGCTGTTTTTT. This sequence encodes CASSILVRVHTGELFF.

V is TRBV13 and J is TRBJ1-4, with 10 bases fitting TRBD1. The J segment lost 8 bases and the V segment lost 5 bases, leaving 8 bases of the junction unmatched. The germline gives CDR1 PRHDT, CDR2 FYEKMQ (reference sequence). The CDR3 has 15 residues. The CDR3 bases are TGTGCCAGCAGCCCGACAGGGGGCACCTCCGAAAAACTGTTTTTT. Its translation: CASSPTGGTSEKLFF.

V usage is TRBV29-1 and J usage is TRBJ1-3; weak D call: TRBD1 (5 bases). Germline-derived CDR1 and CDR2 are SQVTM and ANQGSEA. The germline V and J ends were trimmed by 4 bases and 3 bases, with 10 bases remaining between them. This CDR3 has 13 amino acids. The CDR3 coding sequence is TGCAGCGTTGGATCAGGGCTTGGAAACACCATATATTTT. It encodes CSVGSGLGNTIYF.

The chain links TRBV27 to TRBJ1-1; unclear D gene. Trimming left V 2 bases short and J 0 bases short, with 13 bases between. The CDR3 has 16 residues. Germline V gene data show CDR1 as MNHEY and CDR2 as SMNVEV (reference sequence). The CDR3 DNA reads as TGTGCCAGCAGTTTAAGAGCTGCGGGTTTGAACACTGAAGCTTTCTTT. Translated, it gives CASSLRAAGLNTEAFF.

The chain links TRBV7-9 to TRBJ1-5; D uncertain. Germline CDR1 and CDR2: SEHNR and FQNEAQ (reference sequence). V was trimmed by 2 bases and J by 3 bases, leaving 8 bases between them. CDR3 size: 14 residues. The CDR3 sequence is CASSLFNNNQPQHF. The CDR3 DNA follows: TGTGCCAGCAGCTTATTTAACAACAATCAGCCCCAGCATTTT.

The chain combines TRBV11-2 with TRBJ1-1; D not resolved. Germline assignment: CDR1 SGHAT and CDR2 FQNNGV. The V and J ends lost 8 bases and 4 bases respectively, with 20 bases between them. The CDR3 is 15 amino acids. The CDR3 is CASAKAGGSGTEAFF. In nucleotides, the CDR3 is TGTGCCAGCGCTAAAGCTGGAGGGTCGGGCACTGAAGCTTTCTTT.

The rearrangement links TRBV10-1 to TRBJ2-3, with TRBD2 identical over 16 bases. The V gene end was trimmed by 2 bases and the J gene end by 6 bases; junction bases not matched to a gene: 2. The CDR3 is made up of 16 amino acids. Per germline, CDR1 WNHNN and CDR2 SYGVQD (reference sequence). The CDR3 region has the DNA TGCGCCAGCAGTGAGGCGGGACTAGCGGGAGGGGATACGCAGTATTTT. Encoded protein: CASSEAGLAGGDTQYF.

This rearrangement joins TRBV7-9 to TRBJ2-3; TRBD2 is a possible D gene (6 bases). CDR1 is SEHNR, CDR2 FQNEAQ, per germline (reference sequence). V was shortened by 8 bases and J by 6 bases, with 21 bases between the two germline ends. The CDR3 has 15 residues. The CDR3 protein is CASVLGRGTSDTQYF. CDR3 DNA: TGTGCCAGCGTCCTGGGGCGGGGAACGTCGGATACGCAGTATTTT.

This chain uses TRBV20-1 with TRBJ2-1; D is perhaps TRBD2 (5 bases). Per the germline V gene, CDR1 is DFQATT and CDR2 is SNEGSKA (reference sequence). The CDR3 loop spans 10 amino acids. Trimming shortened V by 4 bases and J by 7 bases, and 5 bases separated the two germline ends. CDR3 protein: CSATGNEQFF. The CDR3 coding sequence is TGCAGTGCTACGGGGAATGAGCAGTTCTTC.

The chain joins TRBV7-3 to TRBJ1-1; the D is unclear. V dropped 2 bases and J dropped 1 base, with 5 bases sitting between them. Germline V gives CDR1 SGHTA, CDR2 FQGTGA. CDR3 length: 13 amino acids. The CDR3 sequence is CASSLEKNTEAFF. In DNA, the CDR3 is TGTGCCAGCAGCTTAGAGAAGAACACTGAAGCTTTCTTT.

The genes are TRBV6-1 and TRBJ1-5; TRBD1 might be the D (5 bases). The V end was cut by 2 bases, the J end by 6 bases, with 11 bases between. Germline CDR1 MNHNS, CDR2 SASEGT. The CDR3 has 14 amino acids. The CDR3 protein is CASSEMQGRQPQHF. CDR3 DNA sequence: TGTGCCAGCAGTGAAATGCAGGGCCGTCAGCCCCAGCATTTT.

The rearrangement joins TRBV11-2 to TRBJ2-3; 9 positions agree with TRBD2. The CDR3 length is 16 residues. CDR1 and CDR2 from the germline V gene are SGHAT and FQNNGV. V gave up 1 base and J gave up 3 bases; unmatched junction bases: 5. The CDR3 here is CASSLGASGVTDTQYF. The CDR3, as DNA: TGTGCCAGCAGCTTAGGTGCTAGCGGGGTGACAGATACGCAGTATTTT.

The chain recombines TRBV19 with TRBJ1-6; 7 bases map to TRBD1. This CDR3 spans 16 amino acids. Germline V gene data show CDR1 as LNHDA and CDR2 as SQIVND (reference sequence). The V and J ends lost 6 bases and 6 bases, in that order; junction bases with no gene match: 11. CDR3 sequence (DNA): TGTGCCAGTAGAAACGTCGGCCAGGGGGTTAATTCACCCCTCCACTTT. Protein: CASRNVGQGVNSPLHF. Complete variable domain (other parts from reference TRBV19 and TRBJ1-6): DGGITQSPKYLFRKEGQNVTLSCEQNLNHDAMYWYRQDPGQGLRLIYYSQIVNDFQKGDIAEGYSVSREKKESFPLTVTSAQKNPTAFYLCASRNVGQGVNSPLHFGNGTRLTVT.

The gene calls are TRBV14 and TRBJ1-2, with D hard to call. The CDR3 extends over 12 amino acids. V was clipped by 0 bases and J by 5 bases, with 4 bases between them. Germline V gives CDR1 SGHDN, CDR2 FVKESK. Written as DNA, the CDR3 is TGTGCCAGCAGCCAAGACGGGTATGGCTACACCTTC. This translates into CASSQDGYGYTF. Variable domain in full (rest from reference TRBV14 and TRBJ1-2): EAGVTQFPSHSVIEKGQTVTLRCDPISGHDNLYWYRRVMGKEIKFLLHFVKESKQDESGMPNNRFLAERTGGTYSTLKVQPAELEDSGVYFCASSQDGYGYTFGSGTRLTVV.

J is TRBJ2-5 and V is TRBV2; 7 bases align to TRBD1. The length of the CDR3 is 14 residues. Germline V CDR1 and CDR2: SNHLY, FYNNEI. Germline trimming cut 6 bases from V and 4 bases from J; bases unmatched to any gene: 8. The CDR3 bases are TGTGCCAGCAGGGGACAGAACCTAAGAGAGACCCAGTACTTC. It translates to CASRGQNLRETQYF.

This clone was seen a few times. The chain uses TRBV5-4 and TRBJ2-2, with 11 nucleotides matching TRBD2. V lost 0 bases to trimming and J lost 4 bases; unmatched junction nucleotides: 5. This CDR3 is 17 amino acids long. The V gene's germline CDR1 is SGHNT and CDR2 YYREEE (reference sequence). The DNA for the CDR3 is TGTGCCAGCAGCTTGGGAATAGCGGGGGGGCTCACCGGGGAGCTGTTTTTT. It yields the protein CASSLGIAGGLTGELFF.

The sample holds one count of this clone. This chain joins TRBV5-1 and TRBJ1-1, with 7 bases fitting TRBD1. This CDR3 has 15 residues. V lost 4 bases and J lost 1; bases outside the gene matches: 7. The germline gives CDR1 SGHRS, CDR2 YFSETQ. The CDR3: CASSPRTGKNTEAFF. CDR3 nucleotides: TGCGCCAGCAGCCCCCGGACAGGCAAGAACACTGAAGCTTTCTTT.